This T cell receptor beta chain stems from a study of T cells in Graves' hyperthyroidism and ophthalmopathy. This CDR3 is built from 13 residues. Germline V gives CDR1 SNHLY, CDR2 FYNNEI. V lost 11 bases and J lost 8, with 21 bases in between. TCR beta CDR3 regions were amplified from RNA. First-round RT-PCR targeting the TCR CDR3 was performed with the HTBI primer set. TCRdb reprocessed the multiplex PCR reads with MiXCR, giving one entry per CDR3 protein. The sample has under 700,000 distinct CDR3 sequences; roughly 17% are singletons. The specimen sequenced was blood. V is TRBV2 and J is TRBJ1-1; D possibly corresponds to TRBD1 (5 bases). The sequence derives from a woman between 18 and 29 years old with Graves' hyperthyroidism. As DNA, the CDR3 is TGTGCCGGAAACGGGGGGACGGCAGTCGAAGCTTTCTTT. Protein sequence: CAGNGGTAVEAFF.